What follows describes a single T cell receptor beta chain. Only in-frame clones appear in the TCRdb table, and some are missing; sequencing was by immunoSEQ multiplex PCR. The table lists about 290,000 clones, around 85% of them singletons. These data come from a study of blood T cell repertoires in COVID-19. Turning to the study itself: Some COVID-19 samples were acute and others convalescent; all came from the United States, Italy and Spain. Sample material is recorded as cDNA or gDNA derived from T cells, B-cell-depleted T cells, or PBMCs.

This CDR3 has 15 amino acids. Trimming removed 5 bases at V and 8 bases at J, with 19 bases between. Germline V lookup: CDR1 SGHVS, CDR2 FQNEAQ. Sequences were obtained from peripheral blood. J is TRBJ2-1 and V is TRBV7-8; perhaps TRBD1 as D (6 bases). The clonotype comes from a woman between 50 and 59 years old with active or convalescent COVID-19. CDR3 sequence: CASSRGQIGIHEQFF. In DNA form, the CDR3 reads TGTGCCAGCAGCCGAGGACAGATTGGGATCCATGAGCAGTTCTTC. Full variable domain (missing parts from reference TRBV7-8 and TRBJ2-1): GAGVSQSPRYKVAKRGQDVALRCDPISGHVSLFWYQQALGQGPEFLTYFQNEAQLDKSGLPSDRFFAERPEGSVSTLKIQRTQQEDSAVYLCASSRGQIGIHEQFFGPGTRLTVL.